This TCR beta chain was sequenced in a study of T-cell reconstitution after alpha-beta-depleted transplantation in children. This clonotype appeared many times. What it binds is unknown. For TCRbeta, the library was prepared with unique molecular identifiers. TCRdb used MiXCR to reprocess the PCR reads, holding one entry per CDR3 protein. The data hold hundreds of thousands of distinct CDR3 sequences, with 20% to 30% observed a single time. Study-level points and caveats: By about two months after transplant, alpha-beta T cells reportedly arose from several hundred graft clones that had expanded. The main origin of T-cell counts and diversity one year after transplant was newly produced T cells.

The CDR3 is 14 amino acids. V is TRBV21-1 and J is TRBJ2-1; TRBD1 is the table's D call, not checked against the DNA. TRBV21-1 is recorded as a pseudogene. The sequence was obtained from a female patient aged 2-15 years who had a stem cell transplant for congenital amegakaryocytic thrombocytopenia, so the T cells may come from the graft donor. The sample here was PBMCs, mostly from graft donor cells, taken 360 days after TCRalphabeta/CD19-depleted stem cell transplant. The CDR3, as DNA: TGTGCCAGCAGCAAAGACGGGACAGGGGTTCAGCAGTTCTTC. Its translation is CASSKDGTGVQQFF.